Following are 32 T cell receptor beta chains from one sample sequenced in a study of shared clonotypes between healthy human individuals (TCRdb year 2020). The protocol used for the library was the immunoSEQ multiplex PCR assay. This immuneACCESS table, as held by TCRdb, lists in-frame sequences with V and J called but not all clones. Of the missing ones, under half trace to an unresolved V gene in checked studies; the others have no known cause. In this sample the table shows about 110,000 clones, more than 65% of which occur a single time. The ten largest clones take up approximately 25% of the sample. The source material was memory CD8+ T cells sorted from blood. The cell subset or site tag for this specimen amounts to: CD45RO+ cells pooled with CCR7-negative TemRA cells. These TCRs come from a woman aged 25 to 45 in good health.

The rearrangement uses TRBV7-8 and TRBJ2-7; D uncertain. Germline assignment: CDR1 SGHVS and CDR2 FQNEAQ. V was pared by 2 bases and J by 1 base, with 12 bases between. The CDR3 has 15 amino acids. CDR3: CASSLRTGESYEQYF. The CDR3 bases are TGTGCCAGCAGCTTAAGAACGGGCGAGTCCTACGAGCAGTACTTC. The variable domain in full, with the rest retrieved from reference TRBV7-8 and TRBJ2-7, is GAGVSQSPRYKVAKRGQDVALRCDPISGHVSLFWYQQALGQGPEFLTYFQNEAQLDKSGLPSDRFFAERPEGSVSTLKIQRTQQEDSAVYLCASSLRTGESYEQYFGPGTRLTVT.

The chain carries TRBV7-2 and TRBJ1-3; no reliable D call. The CDR3 is 19 residues long. Deletions cut 0 bases from V and 3 bases from J, with 21 bases between. The germline V gene has CDR1 SGHTA and CDR2 FQGNSA. This CDR3 reads CASSLALGPTFRFGNTIYF. The CDR3 region has the DNA TGTGCCAGCAGCTTAGCGCTCGGGCCGACATTCCGCTTTGGAAACACCATATATTTT.

This chain links TRBV25-1 with TRBJ2-5; TRBD1 matches at 9 bases. CDR1 is MGHDK and CDR2 is SYGVNS in the germline V gene. This CDR3 region has 14 residues. The V segment lost 4 bases and the J segment 3 bases; nucleotides outside the gene matches: 3. The CDR3 sequence is CASSAQGAKETQYF. The DNA for the CDR3 is TGTGCCAGCAGTGCACAGGGGGCGAAAGAGACCCAGTACTTC.

This clone was picked up many times. The chain uses TRBV4-2 and TRBJ2-7; 8 nucleotides line up with TRBD1. Trimming removed 0 bases from V and 3 bases from J; junction bases left unmatched: 7. The CDR3 loop spans 16 amino acids. Germline V gene lookup returns CDR1 LGHNA and CDR2 YNFKEQ. The CDR3 DNA follows: TGTGCCAGCAGCCAAGATCCTGGACAGGGATTCTACGAGCAGTACTTC. It yields the protein CASSQDPGQGFYEQYF.

This rearrangement joins TRBV15 to TRBJ2-6; no clear D gene. Trimming stripped 5 bases from V and 4 bases from J, with 12 bases between. Germline CDR1 reads LNHNV; CDR2 reads YYDKDF (reference sequence). The CDR3 is 15 residues long. As DNA, the CDR3 is TGTGCCACCAGCCCCGAGGCCAGGGGGGCCAACGTCCTGACTTTC. This translates into CATSPEARGANVLTF.

Here the CDR3 reads CASSLAQLAQTSYEQYF. DNA of the CDR3: TGTGCCAGCAGCTTGGCCCAACTAGCGCAAACCTCCTACGAGCAGTACTTC. The gene calls are TRBV7-8 and TRBJ2-7; 7 bases align to TRBD2. V shed 3 bases and J 0 bases; nucleotides not matched to a gene: 11. In germline, CDR1 is SGHVS, CDR2 FQNEAQ. This CDR3 region has 17 residues.

The chain combines TRBV10-3 with TRBJ2-1, with 7 bases matching TRBD2. The CDR3 has 13 residues. Unmatched junction bases numbered 12, after V lost 10 bases and J lost 9 bases. CDR1 is ENHRY, CDR2 SYGVKD, per germline. The CDR3 coding sequence is TGTGCCACCTTGGGGAGGGCCCTGCCTGAGCAGTTCTTC. Translated, it gives CATLGRALPEQFF.

In DNA, the CDR3 is TGTGCCAGCAGCCCCCATCGACGGCAAAGCTCCTACAATGAGCAGTTCTTC. This codes for CASSPHRRQSSYNEQFF. The rearrangement links TRBV7-8 to TRBJ2-1; D ambiguous. From germline, CDR1 is SGHVS and CDR2 FQNEAQ. The CDR3 has 17 amino acids. Trimming pared 5 bases from V and 0 bases from J, leaving 17 bases between.

This clone was observed once. The rearrangement links TRBV28 to TRBJ2-5, with TRBD2 matching over 10 bases. Gene TRBJ2-7 matches the end of the DNA better, so the J call may be wrong. The CDR3 totals 14 residues. CDR1 and CDR2 (germline): MDHEN, SYDVKM. The CDR3 sequence is CASSPSGRPYEQYF. In DNA, the CDR3 is TGTGCCAGCAGTCCTAGCGGGAGACCCTACGAGCAGTACTTC.

This chain uses TRBV25-1 with TRBJ1-5; D is undetermined. This CDR3 comprises 12 residues. The germline V and J ends were trimmed by 2 bases and 7 bases, with 6 bases remaining between them. Germline loops: CDR1 MGHDK, CDR2 SYGVNS. CDR3 residues: CASSEEGQPQHF. CDR3 in DNA: TGTGCCAGCAGTGAAGAGGGCCAGCCCCAGCATTTT. Full variable domain (missing parts from reference TRBV25-1 and TRBJ1-5): EADIYQTPRYLVIGTGKKITLECSQTMGHDKMYWYQQDPGMELHLIHYSYGVNSTEKGDLSSESTVSRIRTEHFPLTLESARPSHTSQYLCASSEEGQPQHFGDGTRLSIL.

About this clone itself: This could be a read error, since a much larger clone is one nucleotide away. Different DNA sequences within this sample yield the same CDR3. The rearrangement joins TRBV4-2 to TRBJ2-7, with D unclear. The germline gives CDR1 LGHNA, CDR2 YNFKEQ. The CDR3 runs 14 residues. The CDR3 sequence: CASSQADDVDEQYF. The CDR3 DNA reads as TGTGCCAGTAGCCAAGCCGACGACGTCGACGAGCAGTACTTC.

This chain uses TRBV27 with TRBJ2-2; the match to TRBD2 covers 10 bases. J gave up 8 bases and V 5 bases, and 2 bases lay outside the gene matches. This CDR3 has 13 amino acids. Per the germline V gene, CDR1 is MNHEY and CDR2 is SMNVEV (reference sequence). CDR3: CASSTSGMGELFF. The CDR3 bases are TGTGCCAGCAGTACTAGCGGGATGGGGGAGCTGTTTTTT.

This chain joins TRBV27 and TRBJ2-1; tentatively, D is TRBD1 (6 bases). V was trimmed by 7 bases and J by 2 bases, leaving 18 bases between them. The V gene's germline CDR1 is MNHEY and CDR2 SMNVEV (reference sequence). CDR3 length equals 16 residues. The CDR3 here is CASTRDRISTYNEQFF. CDR3 nucleotide sequence: TGTGCCAGCACCCGCGACAGGATATCGACCTACAATGAGCAGTTCTTC.

There are a few counts of this clone. The V gene is TRBV5-5, the J gene TRBJ1-5; possible D gene TRBD1, 5 bases. V was clipped by 4 bases and J by 0 bases, with 17 bases between them. The germline V gene encodes CDR1 SGHKS and CDR2 YYEKEE (reference sequence). The CDR3 is 17 amino acids. The DNA for the CDR3 is TGTGCCAGCAGCGGATCAACAGGTTCTTATAGCAATCAGCCCCAGCATTTT. Its translation is CASSGSTGSYSNQPQHF.

V is TRBV7-6 and J is TRBJ2-7; D is possibly TRBD1 (6 bases). V shed 5 bases and J shed 2 bases, with 13 bases lying between them. Germline CDR1 SGHVS, CDR2 FNYEAQ. This CDR3 comprises 14 residues. For the CDR3, the DNA is TGTGCCAGCAGCCCTTCGGACAGTACCTACGAGCAGTACTTC. Translation: CASSPSDSTYEQYF. The whole variable domain, remainder taken from reference TRBV7-6 and TRBJ2-7, is GAGVSQSPRYKVTKRGQDVALRCDPISGHVSLYWYRQALGQGPEFLTYFNYEAQQDKSGLPNDRFSAERPEGSISTLTIQRTEQRDSAMYRCASSPSDSTYEQYFGPGTRLTVT.

In this sample, this clone turned up a few times. The rearrangement joins TRBV7-2 to TRBJ1-1, with TRBD1 as a possible D gene (6 bases). The germline V gene encodes CDR1 SGHTA and CDR2 FQGNSA. V was pared by 1 base and J by 5 bases, with 14 bases between. This CDR3 comprises 15 residues. CDR3: CASSLVGGARTEAFF. The DNA of the CDR3 is TGTGCCAGCAGCTTAGTAGGGGGGGCGAGAACTGAAGCTTTCTTT.

This clone has just one count. The chain joins TRBV14 to TRBJ2-3; 9 positions agree with TRBD2. CDR1 and CDR2 (germline): SGHDN, FVKESK. The CDR3 covers 17 residues. J was trimmed by 8 bases and V by 2 bases; bases with no gene match: 14. The CDR3 nucleotides are TGTGCCAGCAGCCAAATGGTAGCGGGAGCTTTCTCTACTACGCAGTATTTT. It encodes CASSQMVAGAFSTTQYF.

The chain employs TRBV6-5 and TRBJ2-7; 7 bases map to TRBD1. This CDR3 comprises 13 residues. With V trimmed by 6 bases and J by 6 bases, 8 bases remained unmatched. The V gene's germline CDR1 is MNHEY and CDR2 SVGAGI. Here the CDR3 reads CASSRGQISEQYF. In nucleotides, the CDR3 is TGTGCCAGCAGCCGGGGACAGATCAGCGAGCAGTACTTC.

The rearrangement joins TRBV2 to TRBJ1-5; possible D gene TRBD1, 6 bases. Germline loops: CDR1 SNHLY, CDR2 FYNNEI. V lost 8 bases and J lost 1, with 24 bases in between. The CDR3 length is 18 residues. The CDR3 DNA sequence: TGTGCCAGCGGAACTAGGGGAGGGGGAATTATGAGCAATCAGCCCCAGCATTTT. This sequence encodes CASGTRGGGIMSNQPQHF. Looking up the rest from reference TRBV2 and TRBJ1-5 gives the full variable domain: EPEVTQTPSHQVTQMGQEVILRCVPISNHLYFYWYRQILGQKVEFLVSFYNNEISEKSEIFDDQFSVERPDGSNFTLKIRSTKLEDSAMYFCASGTRGGGIMSNQPQHFGDGTRLSIL.

The sample holds one count of this clone. CDR3 loop: CASSLVRDWETSRYEQYF. The CDR3 coding sequence is TGTGCCAGCAGCCTGGTCCGGGACTGGGAGACAAGTAGATACGAGCAGTACTTC. This chain joins TRBV2 and TRBJ2-7; TRBD2 is a possible D gene (6 bases). CDR3 size: 18 residues. Deletions cut 6 bases from V and 4 bases from J, with 28 bases between. CDR1 and CDR2 from the germline V gene are SNHLY and FYNNEI.

The V gene is TRBV27, the J gene TRBJ2-7; 7 bases match TRBD2. This CDR3 has 16 residues. Germline V gene lookup returns CDR1 MNHEY and CDR2 SMNVEV (reference sequence). V shed 2 bases and J 7 bases; nucleotides not matched to a gene: 14. CDR3 coding DNA: TGTGCCAGCAGTTTACCCGACCGGGACTACCTCTTGGAGCAGTACTTC. Its translation is CASSLPDRDYLLEQYF.

The J gene is TRBJ2-5, the V gene TRBV21-1; TRBD2, as called in the table, went unchecked against the DNA. TRBV21-1 is described as a pseudogene. The CDR3 has 17 amino acids. This CDR3 reads CASSQEGTSGRMETQYF. The CDR3 coding sequence is TGTGCCAGCAGCCAAGAGGGGACTAGCGGGAGGATGGAGACCCAGTACTTC.

The CDR3, as DNA: TGTGCCAGCAGCCAAGGGGGAGACACCTATGGCTACACCTTC. Protein sequence: CASSQGGDTYGYTF. This chain connects TRBV6-5 to TRBJ1-2, with D possibly being TRBD1 (6 bases). CDR3 length: 14 amino acids. V gave up 6 bases and J gave up 4 bases, with 15 bases separating them. Germline lookup yields CDR1 MNHEY and CDR2 SVGAGI.

This clone was seen just once. The chain uses TRBV14 and TRBJ2-3; no clear D. The CDR3 has 13 amino acids. V was clipped by 4 bases and J by 4 bases, with 9 bases between them. Germline loops: CDR1 SGHDN, CDR2 FVKESK. The CDR3 loop reads CASSRWTSDTQYF. CDR3 sequence (DNA): TGTGCCAGCAGCCGTTGGACCTCAGATACGCAGTATTTT. Drawing the rest from reference TRBV14 and TRBJ2-3, the complete variable domain is EAGVTQFPSHSVIEKGQTVTLRCDPISGHDNLYWYRRVMGKEIKFLLHFVKESKQDESGMPNNRFLAERTGGTYSTLKVQPAELEDSGVYFCASSRWTSDTQYFGPGTRLTVL.

The rearrangement uses TRBV2 and TRBJ1-2; TRBD1 aligns across 7 bases. Germline V gene data show CDR1 as SNHLY and CDR2 as FYNNEI. The CDR3 loop spans 16 amino acids. Germline trimming cut 3 bases from V and 2 bases from J; bases unmatched to any gene: 9. The CDR3 DNA reads as TGTGCCAGCAGTGAGGGGTACAGGGGAGCAAACTATGGCTACACCTTC. It yields the protein CASSEGYRGANYGYTF. Combining the CDR3 with reference TRBV2 and TRBJ1-2 gives the whole variable domain EPEVTQTPSHQVTQMGQEVILRCVPISNHLYFYWYRQILGQKVEFLVSFYNNEISEKSEIFDDQFSVERPDGSNFTLKIRSTKLEDSAMYFCASSEGYRGANYGYTFGSGTRLTVV.

This clone has more than one count but fewer than ten. The chain carries TRBV19 and TRBJ2-7; TRBD1 or TRBD2 may be the D gene (5 bases each). The CDR3 is made up of 15 amino acids. V gave up 10 bases and J gave up 0 bases, with 19 bases separating them. Germline V lookup: CDR1 LNHDA, CDR2 SQIVND (reference sequence). The CDR3 nucleotides are TGTGCCACCTCTTCGGCTTTAGGGACCTCCTACGAGCAGTACTTC. It encodes CATSSALGTSYEQYF.

The rearrangement links TRBV2 to TRBJ2-7; perhaps TRBD1 as D (6 bases). Germline V gene sequence: CDR1 SNHLY, CDR2 FYNNEI. The CDR3 is made up of 16 amino acids. Deletions cut 6 bases from V and 4 bases from J, with 22 bases between. CDR3 in amino acids: CASSSTPQRTGYEQYF. The CDR3 DNA reads TGTGCCAGCAGCAGTACCCCCCAGAGAACAGGGTACGAGCAGTACTTC.

The V gene is TRBV5-6, the J gene TRBJ1-2; 9 bases agree with TRBD1. With V trimmed by 4 bases and J by 6 bases, 7 bases remained unmatched. The CDR3 runs 14 residues. The germline gives CDR1 SGHDT, CDR2 YYEEEE. For the CDR3, the DNA is TGTGCCAGCAGCGAGACCCGGACAGGGGATGGCTACACCTTC. Residues: CASSETRTGDGYTF.

V and J are TRBV30 and TRBJ2-7; tentative D call: TRBD1 (6 bases). V was cut by 0 bases and J by 4 bases, with 10 bases left in between. The CDR3 sequence is 13 residues long. The germline V gene encodes CDR1 GTSNPN and CDR2 SVGIG (reference sequence). The CDR3 coding sequence is TGTGCCTGGAGTGTAGGGGGTGGGTACGAGCAGTACTTC. This translates into CAWSVGGGYEQYF.

The chain is built from TRBV28 and TRBJ1-2; D possibly corresponds to TRBD1 (6 bases). The CDR3 length is 14 residues. Germline CDR1 reads MDHEN; CDR2 reads SYDVKM. V was shortened by 2 bases and J by 2 bases, with 9 bases between the two germline ends. CDR3 residues: CASSLRQGNYGYTF. The CDR3 DNA follows: TGTGCCAGCAGTTTAAGGCAGGGGAACTATGGCTACACCTTC.

V and J are TRBV27 and TRBJ1-1, with D tentatively TRBD1 (5 bases). Looked up from germline, CDR1 is MNHEY and CDR2 is SMNVEV (reference sequence). The V and J ends lost 5 bases and 4 bases respectively, with 11 bases between them. The length of the CDR3 is 13 residues. This chain's CDR3 is CASSPGAPTEAFF. As DNA, the CDR3 is TGTGCCAGCAGTCCTGGGGCGCCCACTGAAGCTTTCTTT.

This clone came up many times. V is TRBV7-9 and J is TRBJ1-1; 9 bases are shared with TRBD1. Per the germline V gene, CDR1 is SEHNR and CDR2 is FQNEAQ (reference sequence). The CDR3 length is 17 residues. With V trimmed by 5 bases and J by 3 bases, 13 bases remained unmatched. CDR3 DNA sequence: TGTGCCAGCAGCCCCGTCCCGGGACAGGGAATAGACACTGAAGCTTTCTTT. It specifies CASSPVPGQGIDTEAFF. Filled out from reference TRBV7-9 and TRBJ1-1, the complete variable domain reads DTGVSQNPRHKITKRGQNVTFRCDPISEHNRLYWYRQTLGQGPEFLTYFQNEAQLEKSRLLSDRFSAERPKGSFSTLEIQRTEQGDSAMYLCASSPVPGQGIDTEAFFGQGTRLTVV.